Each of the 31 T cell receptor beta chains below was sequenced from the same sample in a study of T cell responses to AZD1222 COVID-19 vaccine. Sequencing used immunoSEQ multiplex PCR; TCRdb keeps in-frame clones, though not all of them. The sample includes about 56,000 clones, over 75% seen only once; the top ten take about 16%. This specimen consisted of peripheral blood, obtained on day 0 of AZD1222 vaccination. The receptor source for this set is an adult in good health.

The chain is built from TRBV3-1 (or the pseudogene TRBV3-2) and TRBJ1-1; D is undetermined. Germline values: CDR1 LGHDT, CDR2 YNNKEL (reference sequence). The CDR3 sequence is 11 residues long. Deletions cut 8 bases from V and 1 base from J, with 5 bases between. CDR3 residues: CASGQNTEAFF. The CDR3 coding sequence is TGTGCCAGCGGGCAGAACACTGAAGCTTTCTTT.

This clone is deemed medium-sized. This chain's CDR3 is CASSFDPKGAFF. In DNA, the CDR3 is TGTGCCAGCAGTTTCGACCCAAAGGGGGCTTTCTTT. J is TRBJ1-1 and V is TRBV28; a weak D match, TRBD1 (5 bases). CDR3 length: 12 residues. Trimming took off 3 bases at V and 11 bases at J, with 13 bases between the two ends. Per the germline V gene, CDR1 is MDHEN and CDR2 is SYDVKM. Filled out from reference TRBV28 and TRBJ1-1, the complete variable domain reads DVKVTQSSRYLVKRTGEKVFLECVQDMDHENMFWYRQDPGLGLRLIYFSYDVKMKEKGDIPEGYSVSREKKERFSLILESASTNQTSMYLCASSFDPKGAFFGQGTRLTVV.

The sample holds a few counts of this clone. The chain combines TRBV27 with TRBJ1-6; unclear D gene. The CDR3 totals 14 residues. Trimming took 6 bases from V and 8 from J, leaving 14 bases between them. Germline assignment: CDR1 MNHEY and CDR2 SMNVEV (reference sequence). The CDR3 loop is CASSAGRVHSPLHF. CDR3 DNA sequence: TGTGCCAGCAGCGCAGGAAGGGTACATTCACCCCTCCACTTT.

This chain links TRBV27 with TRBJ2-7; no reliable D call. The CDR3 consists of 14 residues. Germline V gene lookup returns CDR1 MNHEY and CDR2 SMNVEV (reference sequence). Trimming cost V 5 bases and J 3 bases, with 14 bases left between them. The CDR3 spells CASSPGSSLYEQYF. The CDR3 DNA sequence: TGTGCCAGCAGTCCGGGCAGTTCCCTCTACGAGCAGTACTTC.

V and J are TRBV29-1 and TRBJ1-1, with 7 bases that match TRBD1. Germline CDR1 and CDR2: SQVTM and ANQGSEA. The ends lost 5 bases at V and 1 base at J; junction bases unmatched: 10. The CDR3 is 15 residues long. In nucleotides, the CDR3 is TGCAGCGTTCAAGGGACAGTGGGGTCGAACACTGAAGCTTTCTTT. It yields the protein CSVQGTVGSNTEAFF.

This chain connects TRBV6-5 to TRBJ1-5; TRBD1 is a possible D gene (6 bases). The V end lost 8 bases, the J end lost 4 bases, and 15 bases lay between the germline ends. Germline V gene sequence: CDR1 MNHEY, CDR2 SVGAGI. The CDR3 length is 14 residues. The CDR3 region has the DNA TGTGCCAGCTCTGTAAGGGGGTCAAATCAGCCCCAGCATTTT. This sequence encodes CASSVRGSNQPQHF.

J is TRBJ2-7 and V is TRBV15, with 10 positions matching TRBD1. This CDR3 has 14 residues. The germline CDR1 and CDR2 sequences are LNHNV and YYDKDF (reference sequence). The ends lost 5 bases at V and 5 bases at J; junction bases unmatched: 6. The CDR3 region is CATSPGTGDNEQYF. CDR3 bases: TGTGCCACCAGCCCCGGGACAGGGGACAACGAGCAGTACTTC.

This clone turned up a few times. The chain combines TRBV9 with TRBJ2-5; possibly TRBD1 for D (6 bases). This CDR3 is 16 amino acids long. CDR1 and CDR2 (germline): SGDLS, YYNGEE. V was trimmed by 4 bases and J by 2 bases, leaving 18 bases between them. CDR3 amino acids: CASSPRRDMGQETQYF. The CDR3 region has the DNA TGTGCCAGCAGCCCCCGCCGGGACATGGGACAAGAGACCCAGTACTTC.

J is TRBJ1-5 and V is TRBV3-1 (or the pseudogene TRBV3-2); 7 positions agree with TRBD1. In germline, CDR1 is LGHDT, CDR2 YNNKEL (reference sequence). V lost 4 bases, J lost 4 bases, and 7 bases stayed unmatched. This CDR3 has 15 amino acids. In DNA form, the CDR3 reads TGTGCCAGCAGCCGGGGGACAGAAAAGAATCAGCCCCAGCATTTT. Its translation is CASSRGTEKNQPQHF.

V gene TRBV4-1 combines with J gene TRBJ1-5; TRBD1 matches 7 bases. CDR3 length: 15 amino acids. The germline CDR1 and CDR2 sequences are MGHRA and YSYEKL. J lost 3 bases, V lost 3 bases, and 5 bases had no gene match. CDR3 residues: CASSHPDRINQPQHF. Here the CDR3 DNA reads TGCGCCAGCAGCCATCCGGACAGGATCAATCAGCCCCAGCATTTT.

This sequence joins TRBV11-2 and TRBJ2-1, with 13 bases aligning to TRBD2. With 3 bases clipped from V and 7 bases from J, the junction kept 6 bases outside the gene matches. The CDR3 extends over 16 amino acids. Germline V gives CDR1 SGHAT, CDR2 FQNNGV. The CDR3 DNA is TGTGCCAGCAGCTTGACTAGCGGGGGGTATGCTAATGAGCAGTTCTTC. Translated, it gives CASSLTSGGYANEQFF.

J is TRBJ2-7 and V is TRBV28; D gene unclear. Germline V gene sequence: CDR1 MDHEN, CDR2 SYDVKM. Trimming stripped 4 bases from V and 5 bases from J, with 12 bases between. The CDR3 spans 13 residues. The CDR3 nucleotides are TGTGCCAGCAGTTCCCCGGTAAAAGACGAGCAGTACTTC. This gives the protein CASSSPVKDEQYF. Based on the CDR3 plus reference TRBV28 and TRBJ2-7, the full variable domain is DVKVTQSSRYLVKRTGEKVFLECVQDMDHENMFWYRQDPGLGLRLIYFSYDVKMKEKGDIPEGYSVSREKKERFSLILESASTNQTSMYLCASSSPVKDEQYFGPGTRLTVT.

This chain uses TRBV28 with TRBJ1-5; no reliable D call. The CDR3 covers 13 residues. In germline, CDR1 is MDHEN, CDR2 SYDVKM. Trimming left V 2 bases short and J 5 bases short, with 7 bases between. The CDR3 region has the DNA TGTGCCAGCAGTTTAGGGCTCCATCAGCCCCAGCATTTT. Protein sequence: CASSLGLHQPQHF.

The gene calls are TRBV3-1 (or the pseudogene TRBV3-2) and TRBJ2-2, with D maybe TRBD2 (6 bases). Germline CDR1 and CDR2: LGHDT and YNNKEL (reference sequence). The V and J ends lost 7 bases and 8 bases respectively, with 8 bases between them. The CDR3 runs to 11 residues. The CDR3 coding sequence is TGTGCCAGCACCGGAGGGGGGGAGCTGTTTTTT. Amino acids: CASTGGGELFF.

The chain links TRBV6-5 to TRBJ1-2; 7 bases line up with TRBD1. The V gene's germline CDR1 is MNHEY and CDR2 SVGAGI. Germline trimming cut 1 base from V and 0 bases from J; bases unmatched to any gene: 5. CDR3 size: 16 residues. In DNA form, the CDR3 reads TGTGCCAGCAGTTACTTGCCGGGACAGACTAACTATGGCTACACCTTC. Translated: CASSYLPGQTNYGYTF.

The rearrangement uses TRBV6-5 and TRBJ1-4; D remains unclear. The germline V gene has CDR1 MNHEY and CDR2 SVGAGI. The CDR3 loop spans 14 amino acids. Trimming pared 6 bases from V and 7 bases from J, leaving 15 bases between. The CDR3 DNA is TGTGCCAGCAGACCCCAGAGTGTAGGTGAAAAACTGTTTTTT. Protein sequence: CASRPQSVGEKLFF.

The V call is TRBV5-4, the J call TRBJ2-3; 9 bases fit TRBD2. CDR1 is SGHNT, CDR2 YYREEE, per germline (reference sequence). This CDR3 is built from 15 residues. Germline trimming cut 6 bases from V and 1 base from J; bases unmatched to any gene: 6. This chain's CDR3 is CASNLERGGTDTQYF. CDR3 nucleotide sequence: TGTGCCAGCAACCTAGAGCGGGGGGGCACAGATACGCAGTATTTT.

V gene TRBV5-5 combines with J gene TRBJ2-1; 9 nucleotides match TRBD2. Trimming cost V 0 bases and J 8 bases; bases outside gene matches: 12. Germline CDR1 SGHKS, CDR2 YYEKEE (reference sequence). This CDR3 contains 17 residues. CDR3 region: CASSLAKGLAGPYEQFF. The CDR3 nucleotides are TGTGCCAGCAGCTTGGCCAAGGGCCTAGCGGGGCCCTATGAGCAGTTCTTC.

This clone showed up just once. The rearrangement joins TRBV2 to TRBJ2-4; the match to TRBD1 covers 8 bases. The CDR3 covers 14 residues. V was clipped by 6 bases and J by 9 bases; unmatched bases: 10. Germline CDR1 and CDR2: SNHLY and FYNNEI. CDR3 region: CASSSFQGAGIQYF. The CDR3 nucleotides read TGTGCCAGCAGCAGTTTTCAGGGGGCAGGCATTCAGTACTTC.

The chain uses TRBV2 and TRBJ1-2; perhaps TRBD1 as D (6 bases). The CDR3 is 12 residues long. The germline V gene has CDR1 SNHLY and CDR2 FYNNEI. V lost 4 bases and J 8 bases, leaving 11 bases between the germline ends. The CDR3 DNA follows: TGTGCCAGCAGTGGGAACAGGGAGGGCTACACCTTC. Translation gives CASSGNREGYTF.

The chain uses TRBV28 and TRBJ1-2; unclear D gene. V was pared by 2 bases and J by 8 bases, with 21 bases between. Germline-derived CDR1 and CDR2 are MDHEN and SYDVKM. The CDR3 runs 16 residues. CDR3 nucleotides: TGTGCCAGCAGTTTAGAAGCGTGGGCCCAAAGGCGGGGCTACACCTTC. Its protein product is CASSLEAWAQRRGYTF.

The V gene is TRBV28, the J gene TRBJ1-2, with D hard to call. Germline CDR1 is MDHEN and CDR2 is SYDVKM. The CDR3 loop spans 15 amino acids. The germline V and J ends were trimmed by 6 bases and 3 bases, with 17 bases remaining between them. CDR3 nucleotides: TGTGCCAGCAGCCCCATTGTGGAGGATTACTATGGCTACACCTTC. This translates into CASSPIVEDYYGYTF.

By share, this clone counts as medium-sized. The CDR3 spells CASSMWGRTEAFF. In DNA, the CDR3 is TGTGCCAGTAGTATGTGGGGGCGAACTGAAGCTTTCTTT. The chain couples TRBV19 to TRBJ1-1, with D possibly being TRBD1 (6 bases). The CDR3 contains 13 residues. Germline V gene sequence: CDR1 LNHDA, CDR2 SQIVND (reference sequence). V shed 3 bases and J shed 5 bases, with 10 bases lying between them.

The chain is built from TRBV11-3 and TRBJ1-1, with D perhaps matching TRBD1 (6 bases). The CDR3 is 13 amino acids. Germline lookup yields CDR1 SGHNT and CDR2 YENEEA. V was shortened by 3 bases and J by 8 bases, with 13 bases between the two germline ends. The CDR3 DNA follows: TGTGCCAGCAGCTTCTCGGGGGCAGGGGAAGCTTTCTTT. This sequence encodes CASSFSGAGEAFF.

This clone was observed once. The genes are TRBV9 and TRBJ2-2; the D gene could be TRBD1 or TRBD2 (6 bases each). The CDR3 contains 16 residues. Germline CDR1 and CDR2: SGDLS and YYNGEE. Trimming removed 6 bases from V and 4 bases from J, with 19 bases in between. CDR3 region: CASNPRGRDTTGELFF. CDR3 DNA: TGTGCCAGCAACCCCCGGGGGCGCGATACCACCGGGGAGCTGTTTTTT.

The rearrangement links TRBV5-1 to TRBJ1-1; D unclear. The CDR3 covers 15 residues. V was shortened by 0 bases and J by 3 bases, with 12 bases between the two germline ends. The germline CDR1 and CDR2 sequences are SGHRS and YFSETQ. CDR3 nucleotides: TGCGCCAGCAGCTTGGGAGGGCGGAGGGACACTGAAGCTTTCTTT. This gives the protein CASSLGGRRDTEAFF.

The CDR3 DNA sequence: TGTGCCAGCGCGGGGCTTAATTCACCCCTCCACTTT. It codes for CASAGLNSPLHF. The chain is built from TRBV12-3 or TRBV12-4 and TRBJ1-6; a possible D gene is TRBD1 (5 bases). The CDR3 covers 12 residues. V shed 8 bases and J shed 6 bases, with 8 bases lying between them.

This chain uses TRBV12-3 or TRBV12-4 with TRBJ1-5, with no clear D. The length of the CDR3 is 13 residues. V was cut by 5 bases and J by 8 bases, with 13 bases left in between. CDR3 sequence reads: CASSPQTSKPQHF. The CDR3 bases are TGTGCCAGCAGTCCTCAAACATCCAAGCCCCAGCATTTT.

The CDR3 coding sequence is TGTGCCAGCAATGACGTACCGGCGGGGGTCTCCTACAATGAGCAGTTCTTC. It yields the protein CASNDVPAGVSYNEQFF. V is TRBV28 and J is TRBJ2-1; 7 bases map to TRBD2. Looked up from germline, CDR1 is MDHEN and CDR2 is SYDVKM. This CDR3 is built from 17 residues. The V gene end was trimmed by 7 bases and the J gene end by 0 bases; junction bases not matched to a gene: 12.

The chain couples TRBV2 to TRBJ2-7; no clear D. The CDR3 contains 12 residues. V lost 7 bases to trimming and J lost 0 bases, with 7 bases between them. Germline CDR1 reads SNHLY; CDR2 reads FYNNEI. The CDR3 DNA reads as TGTGCCAGCACAGGCCCCTCCTACGAGCAGTACTTC. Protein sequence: CASTGPSYEQYF.

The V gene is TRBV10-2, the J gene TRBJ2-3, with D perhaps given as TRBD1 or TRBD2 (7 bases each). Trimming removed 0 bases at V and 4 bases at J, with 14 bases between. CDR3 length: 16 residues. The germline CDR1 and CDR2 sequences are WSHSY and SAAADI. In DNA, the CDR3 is TGCGCCAGCAGTGAGTCGGGAGGGGGCGGGTCAGATACGCAGTATTTT. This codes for CASSESGGGGSDTQYF.